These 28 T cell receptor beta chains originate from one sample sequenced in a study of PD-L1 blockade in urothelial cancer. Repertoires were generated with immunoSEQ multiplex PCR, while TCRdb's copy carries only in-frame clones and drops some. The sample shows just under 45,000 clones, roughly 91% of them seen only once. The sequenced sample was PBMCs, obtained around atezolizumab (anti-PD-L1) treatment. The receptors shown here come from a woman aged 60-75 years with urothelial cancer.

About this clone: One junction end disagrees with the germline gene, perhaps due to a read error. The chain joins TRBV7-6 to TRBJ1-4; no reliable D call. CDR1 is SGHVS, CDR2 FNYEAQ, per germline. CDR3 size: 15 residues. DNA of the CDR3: TGTGCCAGCAGCTTACACGGAACAACTATTGAAAAACTGTTTTTT. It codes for CASSLHGTTIEKLFF.

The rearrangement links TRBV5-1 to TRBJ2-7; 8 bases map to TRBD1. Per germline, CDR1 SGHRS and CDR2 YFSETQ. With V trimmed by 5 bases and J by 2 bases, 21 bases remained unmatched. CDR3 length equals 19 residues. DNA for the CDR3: TGCGCCAGCAGTCAAGCCGGGACAGGTCGCTCCACTCTTCCCTACGAGCAGTACTTC. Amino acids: CASSQAGTGRSTLPYEQYF.

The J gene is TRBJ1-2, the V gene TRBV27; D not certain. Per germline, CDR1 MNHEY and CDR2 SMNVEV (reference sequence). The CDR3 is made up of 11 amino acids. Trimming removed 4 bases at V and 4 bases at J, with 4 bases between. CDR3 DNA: TGTGCCAGCAGTTCGGGCTATGGCTACACCTTC. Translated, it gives CASSSGYGYTF.

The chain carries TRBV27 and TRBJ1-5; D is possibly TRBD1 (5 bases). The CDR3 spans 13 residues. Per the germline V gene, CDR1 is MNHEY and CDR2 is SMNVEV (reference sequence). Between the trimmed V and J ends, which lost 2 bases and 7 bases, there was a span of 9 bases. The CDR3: CASSLGGTQPQHF. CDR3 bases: TGTGCCAGCAGTTTAGGAGGGACGCAGCCCCAGCATTTT.

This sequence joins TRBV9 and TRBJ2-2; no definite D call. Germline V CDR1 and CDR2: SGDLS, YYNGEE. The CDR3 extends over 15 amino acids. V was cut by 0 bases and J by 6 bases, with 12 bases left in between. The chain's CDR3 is CASSVVVTGAGELFF. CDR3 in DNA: TGTGCCAGCAGCGTAGTCGTAACGGGTGCCGGGGAGCTGTTTTTT.

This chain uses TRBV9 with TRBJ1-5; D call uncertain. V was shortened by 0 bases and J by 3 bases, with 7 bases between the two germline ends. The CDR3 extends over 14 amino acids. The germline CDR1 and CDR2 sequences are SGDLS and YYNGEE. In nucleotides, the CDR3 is TGTGCCAGCAGCGTAGGTTCCCTCAATCAGCCCCAGCATTTT. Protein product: CASSVGSLNQPQHF.

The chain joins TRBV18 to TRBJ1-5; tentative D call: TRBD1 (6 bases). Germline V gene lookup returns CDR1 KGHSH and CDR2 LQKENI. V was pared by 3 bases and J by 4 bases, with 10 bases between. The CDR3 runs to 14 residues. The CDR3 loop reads CASSPGQGNQPQHF. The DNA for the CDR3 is TGTGCCAGCTCACCGGGGCAGGGGAATCAGCCCCAGCATTTT.

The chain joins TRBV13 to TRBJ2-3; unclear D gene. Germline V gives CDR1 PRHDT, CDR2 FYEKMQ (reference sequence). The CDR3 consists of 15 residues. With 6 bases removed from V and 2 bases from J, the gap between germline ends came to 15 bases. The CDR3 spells CASRPRRTVTDTQYF. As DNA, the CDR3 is TGTGCCAGCAGACCCCGCAGAACAGTCACAGATACGCAGTATTTT.

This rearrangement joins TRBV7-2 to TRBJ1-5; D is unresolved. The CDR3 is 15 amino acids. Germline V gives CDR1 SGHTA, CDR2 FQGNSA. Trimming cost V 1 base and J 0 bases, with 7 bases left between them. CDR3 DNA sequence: TGTGCCAGCAGCTTAGAGAGAGGTAGCAATCAGCCCCAGCATTTT. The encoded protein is CASSLERGSNQPQHF.

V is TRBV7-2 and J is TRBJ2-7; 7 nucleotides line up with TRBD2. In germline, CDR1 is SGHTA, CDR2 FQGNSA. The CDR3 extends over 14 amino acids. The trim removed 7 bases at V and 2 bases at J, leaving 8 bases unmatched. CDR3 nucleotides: TGTGCCAGCACCATCCGCGGGGGTACCTACGAGCAGTACTTC. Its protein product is CASTIRGGTYEQYF.

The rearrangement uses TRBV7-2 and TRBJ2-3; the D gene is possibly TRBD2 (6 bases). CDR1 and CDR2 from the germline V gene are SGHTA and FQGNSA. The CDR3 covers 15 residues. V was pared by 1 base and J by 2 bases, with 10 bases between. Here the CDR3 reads CASSLGAGPTDTQYF. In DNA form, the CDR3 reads TGTGCCAGCAGCTTAGGGGCGGGGCCCACAGATACGCAGTATTTT.

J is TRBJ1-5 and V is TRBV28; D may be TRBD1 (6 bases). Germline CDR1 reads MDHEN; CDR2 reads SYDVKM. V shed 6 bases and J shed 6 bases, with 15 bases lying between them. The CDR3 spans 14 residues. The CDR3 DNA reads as TGTGCCAGCAGGCCCACAGGGCTCGTTCAGCCCCAGCATTTT. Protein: CASRPTGLVQPQHF.

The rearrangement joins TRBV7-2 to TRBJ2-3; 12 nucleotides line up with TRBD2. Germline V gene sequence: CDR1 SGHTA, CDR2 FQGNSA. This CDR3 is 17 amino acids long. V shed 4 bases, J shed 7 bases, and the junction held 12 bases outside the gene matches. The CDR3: CASSSYTSGGLPNTQYF. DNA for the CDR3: TGTGCCAGCAGCTCATATACTAGCGGGGGGCTACCGAATACGCAGTATTTT.

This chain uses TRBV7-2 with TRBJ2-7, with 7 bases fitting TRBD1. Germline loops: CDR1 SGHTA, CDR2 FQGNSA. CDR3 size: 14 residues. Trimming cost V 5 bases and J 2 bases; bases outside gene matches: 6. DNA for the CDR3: TGTGCCAGCAGCCGGGACAGCTTAGCCTACGAGCAGTACTTC. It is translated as CASSRDSLAYEQYF.

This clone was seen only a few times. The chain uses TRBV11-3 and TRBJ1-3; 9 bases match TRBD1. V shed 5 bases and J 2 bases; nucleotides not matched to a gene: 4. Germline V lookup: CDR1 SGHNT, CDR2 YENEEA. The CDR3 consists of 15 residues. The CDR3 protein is CASSPGQGPGNTIYF. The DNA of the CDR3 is TGTGCCAGCAGCCCCGGACAGGGGCCTGGAAACACCATATATTTT.

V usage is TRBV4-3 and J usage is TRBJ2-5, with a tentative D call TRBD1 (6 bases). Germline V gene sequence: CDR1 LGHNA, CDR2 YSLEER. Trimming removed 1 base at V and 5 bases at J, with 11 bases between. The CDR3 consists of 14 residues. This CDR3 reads CASSQGVRGETQYF. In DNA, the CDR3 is TGCGCCAGCAGCCAAGGAGTAAGGGGGGAGACCCAGTACTTC.

CDR3 loop: CASSSPGEKLFF. The DNA for the CDR3 is TGTGCCAGCAGCTCGCCCGGGGAAAAACTGTTTTTT. This chain uses TRBV7-9 with TRBJ1-4, with D unclear. Trimming pared 4 bases from V and 8 bases from J, leaving 8 bases between. The CDR3 is made up of 12 amino acids. From germline, CDR1 is SEHNR and CDR2 FQNEAQ (reference sequence).

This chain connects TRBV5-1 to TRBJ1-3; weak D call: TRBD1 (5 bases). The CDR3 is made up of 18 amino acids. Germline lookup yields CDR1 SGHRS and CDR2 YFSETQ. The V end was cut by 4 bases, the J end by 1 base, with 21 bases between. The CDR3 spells CASSAGITAGYSGNTIYF. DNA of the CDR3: TGCGCCAGCAGCGCTGGAATCACCGCAGGGTATTCTGGAAACACCATATATTTT. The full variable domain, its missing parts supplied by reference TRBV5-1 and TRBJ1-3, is KAGVTQTPRYLIKTRGQQVTLSCSPISGHRSVSWYQQTPGQGLQFLFEYFSETQRNKGNFPGRFSGRQFSNSRSEMNVSTLELGDSALYLCASSAGITAGYSGNTIYFGEGSWLTVV.

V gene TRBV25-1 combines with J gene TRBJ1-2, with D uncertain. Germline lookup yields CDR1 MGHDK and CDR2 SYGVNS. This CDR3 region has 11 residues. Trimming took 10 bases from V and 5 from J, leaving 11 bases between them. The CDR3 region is CATNTVYGYTF. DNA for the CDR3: TGTGCCACCAACACAGTGTATGGCTACACCTTC.

The DNA for the CDR3 is TGTGCCAGCTCACCAATCGTCGGGAACACTGAAGCTTTCTTT. Protein: CASSPIVGNTEAFF. The genes are TRBV18 and TRBJ1-1; no definite D call. The CDR3 loop spans 14 amino acids. Per the germline V gene, CDR1 is KGHSH and CDR2 is LQKENI. Trimming took off 2 bases at V and 1 base at J, with 8 bases between the two ends.

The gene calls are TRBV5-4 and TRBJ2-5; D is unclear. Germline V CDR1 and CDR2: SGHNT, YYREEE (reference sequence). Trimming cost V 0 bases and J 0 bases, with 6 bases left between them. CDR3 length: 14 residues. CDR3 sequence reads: CASSLGLYQETQYF. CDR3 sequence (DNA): TGTGCCAGCAGCTTGGGACTTTACCAAGAGACCCAGTACTTC.

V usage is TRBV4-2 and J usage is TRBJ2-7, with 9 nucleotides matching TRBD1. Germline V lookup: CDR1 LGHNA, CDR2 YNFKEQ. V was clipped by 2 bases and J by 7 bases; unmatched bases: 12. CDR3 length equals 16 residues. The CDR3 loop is CASSQRRTGAAVEQYF. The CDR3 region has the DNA TGTGCCAGCAGCCAAAGAAGGACAGGGGCGGCAGTTGAGCAGTACTTC.

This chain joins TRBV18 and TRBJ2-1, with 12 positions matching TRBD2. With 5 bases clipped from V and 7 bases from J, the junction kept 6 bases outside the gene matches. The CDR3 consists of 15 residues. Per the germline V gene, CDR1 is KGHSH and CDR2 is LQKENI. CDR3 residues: CASSTNLAGGNEQFF. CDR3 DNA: TGTGCCAGCTCAACAAACCTAGCGGGGGGGAATGAGCAGTTCTTC.

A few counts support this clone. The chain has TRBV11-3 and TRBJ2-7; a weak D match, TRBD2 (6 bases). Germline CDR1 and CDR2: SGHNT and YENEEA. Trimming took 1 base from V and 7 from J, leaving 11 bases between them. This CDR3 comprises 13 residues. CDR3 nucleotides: TGTGCCAGCAGCTTAGGGTGGGGAGGTGAGCAGTACTTC. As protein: CASSLGWGGEQYF.

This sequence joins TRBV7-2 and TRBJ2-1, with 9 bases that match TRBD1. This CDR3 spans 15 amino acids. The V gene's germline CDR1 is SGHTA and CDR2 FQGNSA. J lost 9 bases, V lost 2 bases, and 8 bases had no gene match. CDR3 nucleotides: TGTGCCAGCAGCTTAAAGGGACAGGGCTTCACTGAGCAGTTCTTC. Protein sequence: CASSLKGQGFTEQFF. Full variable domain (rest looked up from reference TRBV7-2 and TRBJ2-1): GAGVSQSPSNKVTEKGKDVELRCDPISGHTALYWYRQSLGQGLEFLIYFQGNSAPDKSGLPSDRFSAERTGGSVSTLTIQRTQQEDSAVYLCASSLKGQGFTEQFFGPGTRLTVL.

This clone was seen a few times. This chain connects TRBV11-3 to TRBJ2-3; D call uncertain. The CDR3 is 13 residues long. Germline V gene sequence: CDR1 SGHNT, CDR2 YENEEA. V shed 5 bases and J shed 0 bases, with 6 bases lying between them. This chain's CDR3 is CASSLVSTDTQYF. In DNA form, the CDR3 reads TGTGCCAGCAGCCTAGTAAGCACAGATACGCAGTATTTT.

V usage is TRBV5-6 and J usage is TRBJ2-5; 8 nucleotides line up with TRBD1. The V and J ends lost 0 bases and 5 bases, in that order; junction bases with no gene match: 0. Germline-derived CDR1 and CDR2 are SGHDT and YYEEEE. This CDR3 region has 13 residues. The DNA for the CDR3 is TGTGCCAGCAGCTTGGGACAGGGGGAGACCCAGTACTTC. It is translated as CASSLGQGETQYF. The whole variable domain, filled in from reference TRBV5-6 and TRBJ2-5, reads DAGVTQSPTHLIKTRGQQVTLRCSPKSGHDTVSWYQQALGQGPQFIFQYYEEEERQRGNFPDRFSGHQFPNYSSELNVNALLLGDSALYLCASSLGQGETQYFGPGTRLLVL.

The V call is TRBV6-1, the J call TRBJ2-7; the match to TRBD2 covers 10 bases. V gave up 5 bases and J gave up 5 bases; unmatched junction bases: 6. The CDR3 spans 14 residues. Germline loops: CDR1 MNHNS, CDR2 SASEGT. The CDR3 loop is CASSQLAGRDEQYF. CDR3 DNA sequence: TGTGCCAGCAGTCAACTAGCGGGGCGGGACGAGCAGTACTTC.